This T cell receptor beta chain was sequenced in a study of T-cell memory formation after mild COVID-19. Findings of the study overall: CD4/CD8 balance held among clones contracting day 15 to 85, and later expanders leaned CD4+.

MiXCR, run by TCRdb on the 5' RACE reads, gives a single entry per CDR3 protein. Here the sample spans roughly 190,000 distinct CDR3 sequences, 27% being singletons. CDR1 and CDR2 (germline): KGHDR, SFDVKD. CDR3 length: 15 amino acids. The V gene end was trimmed by 7 bases and the J gene end by 3 bases; junction bases not matched to a gene: 6. This clonotype was seen repeatedly, ten times or more. Its antigen remains unidentified. Sequencing was performed on PBMCs or a T cell subset sorted from them (not recorded which). The TCR was taken from an adult woman who had mild COVID-19 (a few samples of this study predate the infection). Cell type and time point are not known. The chain is built from TRBV24-1 and TRBJ2-1, with TRBD1 matching over 9 bases. CDR3 sequence reads: CATSPRDRDYNEQFF. CDR3 nucleotides: TGTGCCACCAGCCCCCGGGACAGGGACTACAATGAGCAGTTCTTC.